The entry that follows covers one TCR beta chain sequence. The method was immunoSEQ multiplex PCR; TCRdb's version includes in-frame clones alone and lacks a portion of them. The sample records just under 250,000 clones, around 88% being singletons. CDR3 length: 15 amino acids. Losses at the gene ends were 6 bases for V and 3 bases for J; bases not matched to a gene: 8. Germline V gives CDR1 MDHEN, CDR2 SYDVKM. The data were taken from a study of blood T cell repertoires in COVID-19. The study drew participants aged about 18 to 90 years from some 25 US areas. For recovered donors of Cohort 3, there were two negative PCRs, clearance, or symptom resolution.

Material for sequencing was PBMCs or T cells enriched from blood (not recorded which). The V and J genes are TRBV28 and TRBJ1-5; TRBD1 aligns across 7 bases. The sequence was collected from a woman under 40 who had recovered from COVID-19. The CDR3 here is CASRTGTEFNQPQHF. CDR3 coding DNA: TGTGCCAGCAGAACCGGGACAGAATTCAATCAGCCCCAGCATTTT.